Listed below are T cell receptor beta chains from one sample, sequenced in a study of T cells in Graves' hyperthyroidism and ophthalmopathy. TCRdb independently ran MiXCR on the multiplex PCR reads; one entry per CDR3 protein. Seen here are around 340,000 distinct CDR3 sequences, roughly 15% observed once, and the top ten hold 33%. The sample comprised blood. These receptors were obtained from a man aged 25 to 40 with Graves' hyperthyroidism. Each CDR3 is given with its conserved first and last residue. The order of the fields is D gene, V gene, J gene, clone size, CDR3 protein, CDR3 DNA. The D gene is left open where the match is weak. The size entry is marked missing in some rows and otherwise reads once, few, many or a size class.

D gene: TRBD1; V gene: TRBV11-2; J gene: TRBJ1-2; clone size: -; CDR3 protein: CASSSHSQGGYGYTF; CDR3 DNA: TGTGCCAGCAGCTCCCATTCCCAGGGGGGCTATGGCTACACCTTC
D gene: -; V gene: TRBV9; J gene: TRBJ2-3; clone size: -; CDR3 protein: CASSEGVRESTDTQYF; CDR3 DNA: TGTGCCAGCAGCGAGGGGGTGCGGGAGAGCACAGATACGCAGTATTTT
D gene: -; V gene: TRBV30; J gene: TRBJ2-7; clone size: many; CDR3 protein: CAWHGSSYEQYF; CDR3 DNA: TGTGCCTGGCACGGAAGCTCCTACGAGCAGTACTTC
D gene: -; V gene: TRBV20-1; J gene: TRBJ1-2; clone size: many; CDR3 protein: CSAVNMEGNYGYTF; CDR3 DNA: TGCAGTGCTGTCAACATGGAGGGTAACTATGGCTACACCTTC
D gene: TRBD1; V gene: TRBV20-1; J gene: TRBJ2-7; clone size: -; CDR3 protein: CSARDRDHSYEQYF; CDR3 DNA: TGCAGTGCTAGGGACAGGGACCACTCCTACGAGCAGTACTTC
D gene: -; V gene: TRBV28; J gene: TRBJ2-2; clone size: many; CDR3 protein: CASGRQFANTGELFF; CDR3 DNA: TGTGCCAGCGGTAGACAGTTTGCGAACACCGGGGAGCTGTTTTTT
D gene: TRBD2; V gene: TRBV7-9; J gene: TRBJ2-5; clone size: -; CDR3 protein: CASSLIKTSGQETQYF; CDR3 DNA: TGTGCCAGCAGCCTAATAAAGACTAGCGGACAAGAGACCCAGTACTTC
D gene: -; V gene: TRBV5-1; J gene: TRBJ1-4; clone size: many; CDR3 protein: CASSLEVRWQNNEKLFF; CDR3 DNA: TGCGCCAGCAGCTTGGAGGTCCGGTGGCAGAATAACGAAAAACTGTTTTTT
D gene: -; V gene: TRBV20-1; J gene: TRBJ2-3; clone size: many; CDR3 protein: CSARDTGITDTQYF; CDR3 DNA: TGCAGTGCTAGAGATACGGGGATCACAGATACGCAGTATTTT
D gene: -; V gene: TRBV7-3; J gene: TRBJ1-1; clone size: many; CDR3 protein: CASSLRLTLRDQAFF; CDR3 DNA: TGTGCCAGCAGCTTAAGGCTCACGCTCCGAGATCAAGCTTTCTTT
D gene: -; V gene: TRBV24-1; J gene: TRBJ2-5; clone size: many; CDR3 protein: CATSDPGASETQYF; CDR3 DNA: TGTGCCACCAGTGACCCGGGGGCTTCGGAGACCCAGTACTTC
D gene: -; V gene: TRBV29-1; J gene: TRBJ2-4; clone size: few; CDR3 protein: CSVAQAVGKNIQYF; CDR3 DNA: TGCAGCGTTGCACAGGCGGTCGGCAAAAACATTCAGTACTTC
D gene: -; V gene: TRBV29-1; J gene: TRBJ2-3; clone size: few; CDR3 protein: CSVGTVSGFTDTQYF; CDR3 DNA: TGCAGCGTTGGAACCGTGAGCGGCTTCACAGATACGCAGTATTTT
D gene: TRBD1; V gene: TRBV3-1; J gene: TRBJ1-4; clone size: -; CDR3 protein: CASRRTGSDNEKLFF; CDR3 DNA: TGTGCCAGCAGACGGACAGGGTCCGATAATGAAAAACTGTTTTTT
D gene: -; V gene: TRBV2; J gene: TRBJ1-1; clone size: -; CDR3 protein: CASSEGGAPEAFF; CDR3 DNA: TGTGCCAGCAGTGAGGGCGGGGCCCCTGAAGCTTTCTTT
D gene: TRBD1; V gene: TRBV20-1; J gene: TRBJ2-4; clone size: many; CDR3 protein: CSATGQGKRIDQYF; CDR3 DNA: TGCAGTGCTACGGGACAGGGGAAAAGGATTGATCAGTACTTC
D gene: -; V gene: TRBV3-1; J gene: TRBJ1-1; clone size: -; CDR3 protein: CACSLGVNTEAFF; CDR3 DNA: TGTGCCTGCAGCCTCGGGGTTAACACTGAAGCTTTCTTT
D gene: -; V gene: TRBV30; J gene: TRBJ2-3; clone size: -; CDR3 protein: CAWSPGQGKDTQYF; CDR3 DNA: TGTGCCTGGAGTCCCGGGCAGGGAAAAGATACGCAGTATTTT
D gene: -; V gene: TRBV4-1; J gene: TRBJ1-1; clone size: -; CDR3 protein: CASSQEDENTEAFF; CDR3 DNA: TGCGCCAGCAGCCAAGAAGATGAGAACACTGAAGCTTTCTTT
D gene: -; V gene: TRBV6-1; J gene: TRBJ1-5; clone size: many; CDR3 protein: CASSEGLAGANQPQHF; CDR3 DNA: TGTGCCAGCAGTGAAGGGTTGGCAGGGGCTAATCAGCCCCAGCATTTT
D gene: -; V gene: TRBV29-1; J gene: TRBJ2-7; clone size: -; CDR3 protein: CSVEGTSGRSYEQYF; CDR3 DNA: TGCAGCGTTGAGGGGACTTCTGGTCGGTCCTACGAGCAGTACTTC
D gene: -; V gene: TRBV10-3; J gene: TRBJ1-1; clone size: many; CDR3 protein: CAIKPGSLDTEAFF; CDR3 DNA: TGTGCCATCAAGCCAGGGTCTTTAGACACTGAAGCTTTCTTT
D gene: TRBD1; V gene: TRBV10-1; J gene: TRBJ2-2; clone size: many; CDR3 protein: CASSESYADRAYTTKTGPGELFF; CDR3 DNA: TGCGCCAGCAGTGAGTCCTACGCCGACAGGGCCTATACCACGAAAACAGGTCCCGGGGAGCTGTTTTTT
D gene: -; V gene: TRBV20-1; J gene: TRBJ2-1; clone size: many; CDR3 protein: CSARRLPGQGGNEQFF; CDR3 DNA: TGCAGTGCTAGAAGGCTTCCGGGACAAGGAGGTAATGAGCAGTTCTTC
D gene: -; V gene: TRBV12-3/TRBV12-4; J gene: TRBJ1-4; clone size: many; CDR3 protein: CASSSRGSTNEKLFF; CDR3 DNA: TGTGCCAGCAGCTCTAGGGGTTCAACTAATGAAAAACTGTTTTTT
D gene: -; V gene: TRBV6-1; J gene: TRBJ2-1; clone size: -; CDR3 protein: CASGPPTYNEQFF; CDR3 DNA: TGTGCCAGCGGGCCGCCCACCTACAATGAGCAGTTCTTC
D gene: TRBD2; V gene: TRBV12-3/TRBV12-4; J gene: TRBJ2-1; clone size: -; CDR3 protein: CASSPLDGRGGNEQFF; CDR3 DNA: TGTGCCAGCAGTCCCCTCGACGGGAGGGGTGGAAATGAGCAGTTCTTC
D gene: TRBD1; V gene: TRBV18; J gene: TRBJ1-2; clone size: many; CDR3 protein: CASSQDRGPDGYTF; CDR3 DNA: TGTGCCAGCTCACAAGACAGGGGGCCGGATGGCTACACCTTC
D gene: -; V gene: TRBV12-5; J gene: TRBJ2-1; clone size: many; CDR3 protein: CASVAAYNEQFF; CDR3 DNA: TGTGCTAGTGTAGCCGCCTACAATGAGCAGTTCTTC
D gene: -; V gene: TRBV24-1; J gene: TRBJ2-1; clone size: many; CDR3 protein: CATSRREVNEQFF; CDR3 DNA: TGTGCCACCAGTCGACGCGAGGTCAATGAGCAGTTCTTC
D gene: TRBD2; V gene: TRBV12-3/TRBV12-4; J gene: TRBJ2-3; clone size: many; CDR3 protein: CASSLSRAASGRGAQYF; CDR3 DNA: TGTGCCAGCAGTTTGTCGCGCGCGGCTAGCGGGAGGGGGGCGCAGTATTTT
D gene: TRBD2; V gene: TRBV27; J gene: TRBJ2-3; clone size: -; CDR3 protein: CASSFGGSEDTQYF; CDR3 DNA: TGTGCCAGCAGTTTTGGCGGGAGTGAGGATACGCAGTATTTT
D gene: TRBD1; V gene: TRBV9; J gene: TRBJ2-6; clone size: -; CDR3 protein: CASSPGTGRTSGANVLTF; CDR3 DNA: TGTGCCAGCAGCCCAGGGACAGGGCGAACGTCCGGGGCCAACGTCCTGACTTTC
D gene: -; V gene: TRBV30; J gene: TRBJ1-2; clone size: -; CDR3 protein: CAWTTGGHYGYTF; CDR3 DNA: TGTGCCTGGACTACCGGGGGGCACTATGGCTACACCTTC
D gene: -; V gene: TRBV12-3/TRBV12-4; J gene: TRBJ2-3; clone size: many; CDR3 protein: CASSPVGDTQYF; CDR3 DNA: TGTGCCAGCAGTCCTGTGGGAGATACGCAGTATTTT
D gene: TRBD2; V gene: TRBV20-1; J gene: TRBJ2-7; clone size: few; CDR3 protein: CSAPTSGAAGGTYEQYF; CDR3 DNA: TGCAGTGCCCCGACTAGCGGGGCCGCAGGTGGGACCTACGAGCAGTACTTC
D gene: TRBD2; V gene: TRBV2; J gene: TRBJ2-7; clone size: many; CDR3 protein: CASTRTSFLREQYF; CDR3 DNA: TGTGCCAGCACTCGGACTAGCTTTCTCCGCGAGCAGTACTTC
D gene: -; V gene: TRBV6-5; J gene: TRBJ2-7; clone size: many; CDR3 protein: CASSYSPNAYEQYF; CDR3 DNA: TGTGCCAGCAGTTACTCCCCAAATGCCTACGAGCAGTACTTC
D gene: -; V gene: TRBV20-1; J gene: TRBJ2-3; clone size: many; CDR3 protein: CSGEGTDTQYF; CDR3 DNA: TGCAGTGGGGAGGGCACAGATACGCAGTATTTT
D gene: -; V gene: TRBV28; J gene: TRBJ2-3; clone size: -; CDR3 protein: CASSLGGDGTDTQYF; CDR3 DNA: TGTGCCAGCAGTTTAGGAGGAGATGGCACAGATACGCAGTATTTT
D gene: TRBD1; V gene: TRBV6-1; J gene: TRBJ2-2; clone size: many; CDR3 protein: CASTDRGNTGELFF; CDR3 DNA: TGTGCCAGCACCGACAGGGGGAACACCGGGGAGCTGTTTTTT
D gene: TRBD2; V gene: TRBV5-1; J gene: TRBJ2-1; clone size: many; CDR3 protein: CASSTAGLGNEQFF; CDR3 DNA: TGCGCCAGCAGCACAGCGGGGCTGGGGAATGAGCAGTTCTTC
D gene: -; V gene: TRBV7-2; J gene: TRBJ2-3; clone size: many; CDR3 protein: CASTQGSRDTQYF; CDR3 DNA: TGTGCCAGCACTCAGGGGTCTAGGGATACGCAGTATTTT
D gene: TRBD1; V gene: TRBV7-9; J gene: TRBJ2-3; clone size: few; CDR3 protein: CASSLGEGATDTQYF; CDR3 DNA: TGTGCCAGCAGCTTAGGAGAGGGGGCCACAGATACGCAGTATTTT
D gene: -; V gene: TRBV19; J gene: TRBJ2-1; clone size: -; CDR3 protein: CASSIDGPNEQFF; CDR3 DNA: TGTGCCAGTAGTATCGACGGACCAAATGAGCAGTTCTTC
D gene: -; V gene: TRBV7-3; J gene: TRBJ2-7; clone size: -; CDR3 protein: CASSFDNSYEQYF; CDR3 DNA: TGTGCCAGCAGCTTTGACAATTCCTACGAGCAGTACTTC
D gene: TRBD2; V gene: TRBV27; J gene: TRBJ2-1; clone size: many; CDR3 protein: CASSSKGLADYNEQFF; CDR3 DNA: TGTGCCAGCAGTTCTAAGGGACTAGCGGACTACAATGAGCAGTTCTTC
D gene: -; V gene: TRBV12-3/TRBV12-4; J gene: TRBJ2-3; clone size: -; CDR3 protein: CASSLDGATDTQYF; CDR3 DNA: TGTGCCAGCAGTTTAGACGGGGCGACAGATACGCAGTATTTT